This TCR beta chain derives from a study of T cell responses to AZD1222 COVID-19 vaccine. General study findings and limits: Two AZD1222 administrations were followed by greater Spike-specific TCR breadth and depth. Baseline serostatus was positive in only six or seven AZD1222 recipients.

Data came from immunoSEQ multiplex PCR; TCRdb stores just in-frame clones and leaves some out. The repertoire consists of roughly 140,000 clones, with around 86% occurring once and the leading ten covering just over 9%. CDR1 is ENHRY, CDR2 SYGVKD, per germline. V was shortened by 6 bases and J by 10 bases, with 16 bases between the two germline ends. The CDR3 consists of 13 residues. This clone has only one observation. The antigen is undetermined. The sequence was obtained from an adult who received the AZD1222 COVID-19 vaccine. The V and J genes are TRBV10-3 and TRBJ2-1, with D tentatively TRBD1 or TRBD2 (5 bases each). Specimen: peripheral blood, collected 28 days after the second AZD1222 dose. The CDR3 here is CAIRGDPLSEQFF. CDR3 DNA sequence: TGTGCCATCAGGGGGGACCCCCTTAGCGAGCAGTTCTTC.